This TCR beta chain is from a study of blood T cell repertoires in COVID-19. Looking at the study overall: Sites in the United States, Italy and Spain provided acute and convalescent COVID-19 samples.

Per the original data handling: Quantification of nucleated cells was approximated via reference gene primer amplification. Only in-frame clones appear in the TCRdb table, and some are missing; sequencing was by immunoSEQ multiplex PCR. For V, J and clone size, that table is used; D and trimming come from the DNA. The sample includes about 360,000 clones, around 86% of them seen just once. The specimen sequenced was peripheral blood. This clonotype originated in a human donor in a cohort sampled during active COVID-19.

The CDR3 is CASSVVNSPLHF. The DNA of the CDR3 is TGTGCCAGCAGTGTAGTGAATTCACCCCTCCACTTT. This sequence joins TRBV2 and TRBJ1-6; D is unclear. The germline V and J ends were trimmed by 4 bases and 7 bases, with 5 bases remaining between them. Germline V CDR1 and CDR2: SNHLY, FYNNEI. The CDR3 totals 12 residues.